This paragraph covers one TCR beta chain sequence. Its antigen is unknown. The CDR3 has 13 residues. V was clipped by 8 bases and J by 9 bases, with 17 bases between them. Germline V gene sequence: CDR1 ENHRY, CDR2 SYGVKD. The data are from a study of human T cells and chemical hapten exposure. The wider study: Affected patients, primarily female, had alopecia areata, totalis or universalis. Study-level findings and limits: Patch test score was positively correlated with the counts of TCRs that had expanded at PT1.

In the original processing: Sample TCR totals centred on a median of around 95,000, ranging roughly 20,000 to 750,000. Via MiXCR, TCRdb re-called the RACE reads, giving one row per CDR3 protein. The V and J calls and clone size come from TCRdb's table, not from the authors' own analysis. Counted here are tens of thousands of distinct CDR3 sequences, 25% to 40% occurring once; the ten biggest clones make up 7.5% to 10%. Time point of the sample: patch test 1, 2 weeks after DPC sensitization. Specified treatment: therapeutic diphenylcyclopropenone sensitization with weekly scalp DPC. Alopecia patients, 18 to 70 years old and DPC-suitable, served as donors.

The specimen comprised whole blood, sampled in connection with sensitization to the hapten diphenylcyclopropenone (DPC). This TCR came from a man aged 35 to 55 with alopecia areata. Some clones in this sample may be carry-over from other donors' samples. The chain links TRBV10-3 to TRBJ2-1, with D unclear. Written as DNA, the CDR3 is TGTGCCATCGGGCAGAGGTCAGATGGTGAGCAGTTCTTC. Translation: CAIGQRSDGEQFF.